A selection of T cell receptor beta chains follows, all from one sample in a study of T cells in Graves' hyperthyroidism and ophthalmopathy. MiXCR, run by TCRdb on the multiplex PCR reads, gives a single entry per CDR3 protein. The sample has about 620,000 distinct CDR3 sequences; about 16% are singletons. The specimen sequenced was blood. The origin of the receptors is a woman aged 25 to 39 with Graves' hyperthyroidism. Each CDR3 is given with its conserved first and last residue. D genes are given only for firm matches. Size is omitted from some rows. Given values are once, few, many or a class for expanded clones.

NA	TRBV9	NA	TRBJ2-7	CASSVRGDGSYEQYF	TGTGCCAGCAGCGTGAGGGGGGATGGGAGTTACGAGCAGTACTTC
TRBD2	TRBV6-2/TRBV6-3	NA	TRBJ2-1	CASSDSWAGGPREDNEQFF	TGTGCCAGCAGCGACTCTTGGGCGGGAGGGCCGAGGGAGGACAATGAGCAGTTCTTC
NA	TRBV29-1	many	TRBJ2-5	CSVETTEETQYF	TGCAGCGTTGAGACGACGGAGGAGACCCAGTACTTC
NA	TRBV5-1	NA	TRBJ2-2	CASSIGTYNTGELFF	TGCGCCAGCAGCATAGGGACTTACAACACCGGGGAGCTGTTTTTT
TRBD2	TRBV5-5	many	TRBJ2-4	CASSLGGGRDIQYF	TGTGCCAGCAGCTTGGGTGGCGGGAGGGACATTCAGTACTTC
NA	TRBV3-1	few	TRBJ1-2	CASSHDGADLYGYTF	TGTGCCAGCAGCCATGATGGGGCGGACCTCTATGGCTACACCTTC
TRBD1	TRBV10-3	few	TRBJ2-7	CAISGGTVAYEQYF	TGTGCCATCAGTGGAGGGACAGTAGCCTACGAGCAGTACTTC
NA	TRBV28	NA	TRBJ2-4	CASSFWGQGSVGIQYF	TGTGCCAGCAGTTTTTGGGGACAAGGGAGTGTGGGCATTCAGTACTTC
NA	TRBV5-1	many	TRBJ1-1	CASSLDIGELMNTEAFF	TGCGCCAGCAGCTTGGACATCGGTGAACTAATGAACACTGAAGCTTTCTTT
TRBD1	TRBV2	many	TRBJ2-7	CASSPGQILYEQYF	TGTGCCAGCAGTCCGGGACAGATTTTATACGAGCAGTACTTC
NA	TRBV7-9	NA	TRBJ2-1	CASSIFTNEQFF	TGTGCCAGCAGCATTTTCACGAATGAGCAGTTCTTC
TRBD2	TRBV10-3	many	TRBJ2-3	CAISESSGRADTQYF	TGTGCCATCAGTGAGAGTAGCGGGAGGGCGGATACGCAGTATTTT
NA	TRBV11-2	many	TRBJ2-1	CASGVSGLSYNEQFF	TGTGCCAGCGGCGTATCTGGACTCTCCTACAATGAGCAGTTCTTC
NA	TRBV19	few	TRBJ1-1	CASSPDGGGEAFF	TGTGCCAGTAGTCCCGACGGGGGCGGTGAAGCTTTCTTT
TRBD2	TRBV24-1	many	TRBJ2-5	CATRPSGPQETQYF	TGTGCCACCAGGCCTAGCGGGCCTCAAGAGACCCAGTACTTC
NA	TRBV19	NA	TRBJ1-5	CASSIGTYRNQPQHF	TGTGCCAGTAGTATTGGGACGTATAGGAATCAGCCCCAGCATTTT
TRBD2	TRBV6-2/TRBV6-3	NA	TRBJ2-7	CASSNSDLPSGFTYEQYF	TGTGCCAGCAGTAACTCCGACCTCCCTAGCGGCTTTACCTACGAGCAGTACTTC
NA	TRBV5-8	NA	TRBJ1-2	CATSSAPNYGYTF	TGTGCCACCTCCTCGGCACCTAACTATGGCTACACCTTC
TRBD1	TRBV19	few	TRBJ2-7	CASNPSHRGPGKTYEQYF	TGTGCCAGTAACCCCTCACACAGGGGCCCAGGGAAAACCTACGAGCAGTACTTC
NA	TRBV24-1	few	TRBJ2-3	CATSESSRDTQYF	TGTGCCACCAGTGAATCCTCTAGAGATACGCAGTATTTT
TRBD1	TRBV2	many	TRBJ2-1	CASSDGTGGWNEQFF	TGTGCCAGCAGTGATGGGACAGGGGGCTGGAATGAGCAGTTCTTC
NA	TRBV3-1	NA	TRBJ2-2	CASSRAGTATGELFF	TGTGCCAGCAGCCGGGCCGGGACGGCCACCGGGGAGCTGTTTTTT
NA	TRBV3-1	few	TRBJ1-6	CASSPRREGSPLHF	TGTGCCAGCAGCCCTCGCAGGGAGGGTTCACCCCTCCACTTT
TRBD1	TRBV18	many	TRBJ1-2	CASSLPTGGGYTF	TGTGCCAGCTCACTCCCGACAGGGGGGGGCTACACCTTC
TRBD2	TRBV2	NA	TRBJ2-3	CASSDGLAGELGQYF	TGTGCCAGCAGTGATGGGCTAGCGGGAGAATTGGGGCAGTATTTT
NA	TRBV28	many	TRBJ2-5	CASSLRFHHYF	TGTGCCAGCAGTTTGAGGTTCCACCATTACTTC
NA	TRBV6-2/TRBV6-3	many	TRBJ2-7	CASSAGTFYEQYF	TGTGCCAGCAGTGCCGGGACATTCTACGAGCAGTACTTC
NA	TRBV28	many	TRBJ1-6	CASSSRGVGNSPLHF	TGTGCCAGCAGCTCTCGAGGCGTGGGGAATTCACCCCTCCACTTT
NA	TRBV20-1	many	TRBJ2-4	CSARERGGAAKNIQYF	TGCAGTGCTAGAGAACGAGGGGGTGCCGCCAAAAACATTCAGTACTTC
NA	TRBV12-3/TRBV12-4	few	TRBJ1-3	CASENRTYGNTIYF	TGTGCCTCCGAAAACAGGACTTATGGAAACACCATATATTTT
TRBD1	TRBV7-2	many	TRBJ1-2	CASKTQGAPYGYTF	TGTGCCAGCAAGACACAGGGGGCACCTTATGGCTACACCTTC
TRBD1	TRBV28	NA	TRBJ1-2	CASTLARGRVLHKSYTF	TGTGCCAGCACCCTGGCCAGGGGGCGCGTACTCCATAAATCCTACACCTTC
NA	TRBV14	many	TRBJ2-1	CASSQGSGAPYNEQFF	TGTGCCAGCAGCCAAGGGAGCGGAGCCCCCTACAATGAGCAGTTCTTC
TRBD1	TRBV12-3/TRBV12-4	many	TRBJ1-1	CASSSQGARTEAFF	TGTGCCAGCAGTTCACAGGGGGCGCGAACTGAAGCTTTCTTT
NA	TRBV5-5	once	TRBJ2-2	CASSLRQGGGELFF	TGTGCCAGCAGCTTAAGGCAGGGTGGCGGGGAGCTGTTTTTT
NA	TRBV10-1	NA	TRBJ2-1	CASSVMGPQYNEQFF	TGCGCCAGCAGTGTAATGGGACCCCAATACAATGAGCAGTTCTTC